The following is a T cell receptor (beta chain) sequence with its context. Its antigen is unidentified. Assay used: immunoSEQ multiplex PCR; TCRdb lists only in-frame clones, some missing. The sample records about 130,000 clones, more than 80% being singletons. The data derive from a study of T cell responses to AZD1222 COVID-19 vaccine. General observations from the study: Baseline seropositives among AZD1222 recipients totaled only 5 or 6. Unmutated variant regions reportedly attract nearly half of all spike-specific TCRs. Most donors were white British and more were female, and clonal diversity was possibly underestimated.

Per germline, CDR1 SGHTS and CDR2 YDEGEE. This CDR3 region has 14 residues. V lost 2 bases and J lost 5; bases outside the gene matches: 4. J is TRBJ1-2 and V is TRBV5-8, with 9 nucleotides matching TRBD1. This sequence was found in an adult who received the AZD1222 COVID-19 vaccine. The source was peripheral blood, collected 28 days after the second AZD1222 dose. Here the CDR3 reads CASSFGQGTYGYTF. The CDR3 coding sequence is TGTGCCAGCAGCTTCGGACAGGGGACTTATGGCTACACCTTC.